Below, 6 T cell receptor beta chains from the same sample are listed, as sequenced in a study of shared clonotypes between healthy human individuals. The data were produced by immunoSEQ multiplex PCR, yet TCRdb's version contains in-frame clones alone and is incomplete. The repertoire holds more than 2,000,000 clones, with 90% to 95% as singletons. The specimen sequenced was naive CD4+ T cells sorted from blood. The sample's subset: CD45RA+ positively selected. These receptors all come from a man aged 18-30 years in good health.

J is TRBJ2-7 and V is TRBV5-1, with D maybe TRBD2 (6 bases). V lost 4 bases and J 2 bases, leaving 16 bases between the germline ends. The CDR3 has 15 residues. Germline V CDR1 and CDR2: SGHRS, YFSETQ. CDR3 coding DNA: TGCGCCAGCAGCGTGGGCCGGGACTGGGCCTACGAGCAGTACTTC. It encodes CASSVGRDWAYEQYF. Full variable domain (outside the CDR3, taken from reference TRBV5-1 and TRBJ2-7): KAGVTQTPRYLIKTRGQQVTLSCSPISGHRSVSWYQQTPGQGLQFLFEYFSETQRNKGNFPGRFSGRQFSNSRSEMNVSTLELGDSALYLCASSVGRDWAYEQYFGPGTRLTVT.

The V call is TRBV12-5, the J call TRBJ1-2; 12 nucleotides align to TRBD1. Per the germline V gene, CDR1 is LGHNT and CDR2 is FRNRAP. V dropped 6 bases and J dropped 6; count of bases not matched to a gene: 23. The CDR3 has 20 amino acids. CDR3 sequence (DNA): TGTGCTAGTGGCTTTAACGCGAAGGGACAGGGGGCTAATGCATCTGATGGCTACACCTTC. Encoded protein: CASGFNAKGQGANASDGYTF.

The chain carries TRBV7-2 and TRBJ1-1; D is ambiguous. The germline CDR1 and CDR2 sequences are SGHTA and FQGNSA. The V end was cut by 1 base, the J end by 3 bases, with 3 bases between. This CDR3 spans 12 amino acids. CDR3 coding DNA: TGTGCCAGCAGCTTAGTTTACACTGAAGCTTTCTTT. Protein product: CASSLVYTEAFF.

Note on this clone: Other DNA variants within this sample encode the same CDR3. The rearrangement links TRBV5-1 to TRBJ2-5, with D perhaps matching TRBD2 (5 bases). V was pared by 0 bases and J by 5 bases, with 8 bases between. CDR1 and CDR2 (germline): SGHRS, YFSETQ. This CDR3 contains 13 residues. Written as DNA, the CDR3 is TGCGCCAGCAGCTTGGGATCGGGGGAGACCCAGTACTTC. Protein: CASSLGSGETQYF.

About this clone: The same CDR3 arises from other DNA sequences in this sample as well. The chain combines TRBV2 with TRBJ2-2; D not certain. The germline gives CDR1 SNHLY, CDR2 FYNNEI. The V and J ends lost 3 bases and 6 bases respectively, with 8 bases between them. CDR3 size: 13 residues. The CDR3 DNA follows: TGTGCCAGCAGTGAGATTGGCGCCGGGGAGCTGTTTTTT. This sequence encodes CASSEIGAGELFF.

The genes are TRBV9 and TRBJ2-2, with D perhaps given as TRBD1 or TRBD2 (6 bases each). Germline V CDR1 and CDR2: SGDLS, YYNGEE. This CDR3 region has 18 residues. V lost 4 bases and J lost 0, with 19 bases in between. CDR3: CASSPLTRGTTNTGELFF. The CDR3 DNA is TGTGCCAGCAGCCCCCTAACTCGGGGGACAACGAACACCGGGGAGCTGTTTTTT.